The 2 T cell receptor beta chains below come from one sample, sequenced in a study of beta chain features in type 1 diabetes. Since all of the isolated RNA was reverse transcribed, expressed TCRB transcripts were what got sequenced. Assay used: immunoSEQ multiplex PCR; TCRdb lists only in-frame clones, some missing. The table includes more than 550,000 clones, about 14% detected once. Their antigens remain unidentified. Points from the study as a whole: Across all four CD4+ subsets, people with type 1 diabetes showed modestly shorter TCRB CDR3s.

The sample was naive CD4+ T cells from blood. The receptors derive from a man aged 18 to 30 with type 1 diabetes.

The V gene is TRBV28, the J gene TRBJ2-3, with 12 bases aligning to TRBD2. This CDR3 region has 16 residues. Trimming cost V 4 bases and J 5 bases; bases outside gene matches: 7. Per the germline V gene, CDR1 is MDHEN and CDR2 is SYDVKM. Written as DNA, the CDR3 is TGTGCCAGCAGTTCGGCTAGCGGGGGGGCCATAGATACGCAGTATTTT. Residues: CASSSASGGAIDTQYF.

This chain uses TRBV5-1 with TRBJ1-5, with no clear D. V lost 0 bases and J 5 bases, leaving 12 bases between the germline ends. The CDR3 extends over 15 amino acids. CDR1 is SGHRS and CDR2 is YFSETQ in the germline V gene. The CDR3 DNA reads TGCGCCAGCAGCTTGGAGGGAGACGGTGATCAGCCCCAGCATTTT. It translates to CASSLEGDGDQPQHF.